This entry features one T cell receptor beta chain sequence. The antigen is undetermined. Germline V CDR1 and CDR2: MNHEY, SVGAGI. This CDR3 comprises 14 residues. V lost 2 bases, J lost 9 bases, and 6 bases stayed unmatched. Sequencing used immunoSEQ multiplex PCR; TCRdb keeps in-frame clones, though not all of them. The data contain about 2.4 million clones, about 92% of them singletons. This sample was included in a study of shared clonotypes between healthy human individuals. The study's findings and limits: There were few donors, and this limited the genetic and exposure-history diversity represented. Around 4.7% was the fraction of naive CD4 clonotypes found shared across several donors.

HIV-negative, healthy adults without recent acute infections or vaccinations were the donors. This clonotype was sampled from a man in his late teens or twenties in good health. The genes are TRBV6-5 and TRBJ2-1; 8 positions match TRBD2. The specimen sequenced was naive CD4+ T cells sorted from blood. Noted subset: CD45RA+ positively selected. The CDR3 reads CASSYGGLAGEQFF. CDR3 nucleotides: TGTGCCAGCAGTTACGGGGGGCTAGCGGGTGAGCAGTTCTTC.